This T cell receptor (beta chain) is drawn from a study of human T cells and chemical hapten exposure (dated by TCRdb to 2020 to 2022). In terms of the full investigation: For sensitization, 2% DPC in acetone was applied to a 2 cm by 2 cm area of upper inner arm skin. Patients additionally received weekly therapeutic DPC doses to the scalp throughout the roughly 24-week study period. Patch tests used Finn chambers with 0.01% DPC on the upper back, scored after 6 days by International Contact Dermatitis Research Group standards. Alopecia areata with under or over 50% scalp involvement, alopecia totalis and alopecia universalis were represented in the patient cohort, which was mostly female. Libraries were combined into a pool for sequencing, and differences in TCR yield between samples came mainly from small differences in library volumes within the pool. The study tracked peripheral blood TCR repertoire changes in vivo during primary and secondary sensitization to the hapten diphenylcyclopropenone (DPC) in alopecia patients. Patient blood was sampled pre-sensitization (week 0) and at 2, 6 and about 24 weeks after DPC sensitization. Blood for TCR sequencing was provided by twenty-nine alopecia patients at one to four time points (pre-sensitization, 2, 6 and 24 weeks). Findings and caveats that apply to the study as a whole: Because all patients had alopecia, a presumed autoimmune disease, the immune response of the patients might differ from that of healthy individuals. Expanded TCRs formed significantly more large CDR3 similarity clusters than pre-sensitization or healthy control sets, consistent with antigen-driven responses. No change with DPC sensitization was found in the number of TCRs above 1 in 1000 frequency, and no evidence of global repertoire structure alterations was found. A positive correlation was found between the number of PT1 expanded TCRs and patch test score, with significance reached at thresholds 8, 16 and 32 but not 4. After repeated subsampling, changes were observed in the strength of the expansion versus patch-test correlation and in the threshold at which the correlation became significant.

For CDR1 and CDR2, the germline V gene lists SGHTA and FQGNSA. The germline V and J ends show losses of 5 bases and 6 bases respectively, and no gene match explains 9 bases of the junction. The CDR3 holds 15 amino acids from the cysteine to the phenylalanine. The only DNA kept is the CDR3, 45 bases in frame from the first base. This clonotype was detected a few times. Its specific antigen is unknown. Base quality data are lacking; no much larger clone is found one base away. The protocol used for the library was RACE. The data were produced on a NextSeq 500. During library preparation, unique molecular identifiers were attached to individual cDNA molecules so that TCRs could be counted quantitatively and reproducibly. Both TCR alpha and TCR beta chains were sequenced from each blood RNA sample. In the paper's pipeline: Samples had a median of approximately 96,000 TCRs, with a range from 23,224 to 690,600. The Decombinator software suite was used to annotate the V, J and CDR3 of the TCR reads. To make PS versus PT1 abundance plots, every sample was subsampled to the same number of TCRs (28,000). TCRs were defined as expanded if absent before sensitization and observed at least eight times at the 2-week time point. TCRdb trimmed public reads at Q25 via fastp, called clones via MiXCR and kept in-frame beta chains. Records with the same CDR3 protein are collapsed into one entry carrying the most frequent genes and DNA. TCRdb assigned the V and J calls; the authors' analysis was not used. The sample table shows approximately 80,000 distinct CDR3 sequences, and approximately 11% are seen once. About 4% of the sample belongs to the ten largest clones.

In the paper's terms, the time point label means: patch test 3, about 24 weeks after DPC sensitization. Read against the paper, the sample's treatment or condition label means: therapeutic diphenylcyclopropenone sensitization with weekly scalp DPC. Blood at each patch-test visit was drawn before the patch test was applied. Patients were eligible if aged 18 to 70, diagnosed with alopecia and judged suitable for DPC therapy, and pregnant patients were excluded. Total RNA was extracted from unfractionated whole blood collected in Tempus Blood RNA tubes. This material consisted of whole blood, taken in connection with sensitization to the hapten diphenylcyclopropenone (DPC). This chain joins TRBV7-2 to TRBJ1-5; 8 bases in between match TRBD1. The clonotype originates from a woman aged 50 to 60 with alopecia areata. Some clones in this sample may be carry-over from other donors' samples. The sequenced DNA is TGTGCCAGCAGCACCAACCAGGGGGCTCCTCAGCCCCAGCATTTT. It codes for CASSTNQGAPQPQHF.